Included here is one T cell receptor (beta chain) sequence, with context. Only a few counts were recorded for this clonotype. Its antigen target is currently unknown. No base quality information exists; no much larger clone differs at one position. The sample originates from a study of T cell repertoires in cytomegalovirus infection (dated by TCRdb to 2018 to 2020). About the full investigation: The HLA type of each donor mattered for the analysis, because public TCR beta signatures pointed to carriage of CMV infection along with the matching HLA type. On the study overall, not on this receptor specifically: In the ex vivo response, HLA-C-restricted CMV-specific TCR beta clonotypes were dominant, and in two of eight donors the single most frequent clonotype came from this HLA-C-restricted group. In both this cohort and an independent roughly 400-donor cohort, the cumulative frequency of public TCR beta family members distinguished carriers of CMV infection plus the relevant HLA type.

The sequencer listed for this sample is Illumina HiSeq 1500. TCRdb trimmed the raw reads at Q25, called clones with MiXCR and kept productive beta chains. When rows share a CDR3 protein, they turn into one entry using the most common DNA and genes. This sample holds some 400,000 distinct CDR3 sequences; about a sixth were observed only once. The ten largest make up around 9.3% of the sample. The sequence came from a human donor in good health (CMV status not recorded). Some clones in this sample may be carry-over from other donors' samples. Sequencing input: PBMCs.

Here is the DNA: TGTGCCGGGAACAGAGATAACTATGGCTACACCTTC. This gives the protein CAGNRDNYGYTF. Recombination connected TRBV2 to TRBJ1-2, with the D segment identity uncertain. In the germline V gene, CDR1 corresponds to SNHLY and CDR2 to FYNNEI. V is shortened by 11 bases, J by 1 base, and the region joining them spans 11 bases. There are 12 amino acids in the CDR3, from cysteine to phenylalanine inclusive. Just CDR3 DNA is preserved here, 36 bases in frame from base 1.